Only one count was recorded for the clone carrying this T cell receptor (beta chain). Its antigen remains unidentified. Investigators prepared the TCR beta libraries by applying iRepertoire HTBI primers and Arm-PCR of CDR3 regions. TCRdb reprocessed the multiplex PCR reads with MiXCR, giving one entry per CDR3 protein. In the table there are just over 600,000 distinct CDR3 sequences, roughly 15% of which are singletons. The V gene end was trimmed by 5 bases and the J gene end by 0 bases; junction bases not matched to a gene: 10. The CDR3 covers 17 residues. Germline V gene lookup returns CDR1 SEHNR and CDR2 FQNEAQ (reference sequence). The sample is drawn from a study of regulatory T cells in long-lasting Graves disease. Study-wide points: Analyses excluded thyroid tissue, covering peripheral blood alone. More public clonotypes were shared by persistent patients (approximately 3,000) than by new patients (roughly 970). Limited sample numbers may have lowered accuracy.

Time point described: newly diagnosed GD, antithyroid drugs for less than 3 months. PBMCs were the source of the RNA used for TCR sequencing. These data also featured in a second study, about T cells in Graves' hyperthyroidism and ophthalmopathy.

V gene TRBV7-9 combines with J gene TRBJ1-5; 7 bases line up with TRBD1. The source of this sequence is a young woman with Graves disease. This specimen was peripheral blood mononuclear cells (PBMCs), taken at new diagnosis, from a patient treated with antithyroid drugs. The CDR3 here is CASSVGGDTDSNQPQHF. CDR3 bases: TGTGCCAGCAGCGTAGGGGGCGACACGGATAGCAATCAGCCCCAGCATTTT.